This entry is about one TCR beta chain. The data were obtained in a study of type 1 and type 2 diabetes patients. Amplification started from genomic DNA. Amplification of the beta chain CDR3 used 30 forward and 13 reverse multiplex primers. One entry per CDR3 protein, called by TCRdb with MiXCR from the multiplex PCR reads. This table holds a few hundred thousand distinct CDR3 sequences, 47% found once. Between the trimmed V and J ends, which lost 2 bases and 3 bases, there was a span of 18 bases. CDR1 and CDR2 from the germline V gene are SGHRS and YFSETQ. The CDR3 totals 16 residues. The chain carries TRBV5-1 and TRBJ2-7; D is tentatively TRBD1 or TRBD2 (8 bases each). Sequencing was done on a sample of peripheral blood mononuclear cells (PBMCs). This clonotype was obtained from a young man with type 2 diabetes. The CDR3 sequence is CASSFSGGAGGYEQYF. Here the CDR3 DNA reads TGCGCCAGCAGCTTCTCAGGGGGCGCGGGAGGCTACGAGCAGTACTTC.